Below are 14 T cell receptor beta chains sequenced from a single sample in a study of cytomegalovirus exposure and HLA in healthy donors. PCR used 60 Vbeta primers and 13 Jbeta primers. The repertoire was sequenced with immunoSEQ multiplex PCR; TCRdb's copy has only in-frame clones and lacks some. The sample includes roughly 110,000 clones, about 70% of them seen just once. The specimen sequenced was PBMCs. The receptors were gathered from a man aged 25-45 years in good health and CMV-seropositive.

This clone was detected only a few times. V and J are TRBV2 and TRBJ1-3; TRBD1 aligns across 7 bases. Germline lookup yields CDR1 SNHLY and CDR2 FYNNEI. The CDR3 runs 14 residues. Trimming removed 5 bases from V and 0 bases from J; junction bases left unmatched: 1. CDR3 sequence (DNA): TGTGCCAGCAGTAACAGGGGCTCTGGAAACACCATATATTTT. Its protein product is CASSNRGSGNTIYF. Based on the CDR3 plus reference TRBV2 and TRBJ1-3, the full variable domain is EPEVTQTPSHQVTQMGQEVILRCVPISNHLYFYWYRQILGQKVEFLVSFYNNEISEKSEIFDDQFSVERPDGSNFTLKIRSTKLEDSAMYFCASSNRGSGNTIYFGEGSWLTVV.

This clone was seen a single time. The chain links TRBV4-3 to TRBJ2-7; D is perhaps TRBD1 (6 bases). CDR1 LGHNA and CDR2 YSLEER come from the germline V gene. V lost 0 bases to trimming and J lost 2 bases, with 11 bases between them. The CDR3 consists of 15 residues. In nucleotides, the CDR3 is TGCGCCAGCAGCCAAGATTGGACAGAAGCCTACGAGCAGTACTTC. This translates into CASSQDWTEAYEQYF.

This clone appeared once. The chain uses TRBV9 and TRBJ2-5; tentatively, D is TRBD1 (5 bases). Trimming left V 1 base short and J 4 bases short, with 8 bases between. CDR3 length: 13 residues. Per germline, CDR1 SGDLS and CDR2 YYNGEE. CDR3 region: CASSVRQTETQYF. The CDR3, as DNA: TGTGCCAGCAGCGTAAGACAGACAGAGACCCAGTACTTC.

The V gene is TRBV5-1, the J gene TRBJ1-6; a possible D gene is TRBD1 (5 bases). The CDR3 loop spans 15 amino acids. Per germline, CDR1 SGHRS and CDR2 YFSETQ. V was shortened by 0 bases and J by 5 bases, with 9 bases between the two germline ends. CDR3 nucleotides: TGCGCCAGCAGCTTGGATGGGGCCGATAATTCACCCCTCCACTTT. It encodes CASSLDGADNSPLHF.

This clone has a single count. The chain joins TRBV5-1 to TRBJ2-7, with D hard to call. The CDR3 sequence is 13 residues long. Germline lookup yields CDR1 SGHRS and CDR2 YFSETQ. V was pared by 0 bases and J by 2 bases, with 6 bases between. CDR3 sequence (DNA): TGCGCCAGCAGCTTGGTCGGTACCTACGAGCAGTACTTC. It translates to CASSLVGTYEQYF.

The chain is built from TRBV28 and TRBJ1-2, with a possible D match to TRBD1 (5 bases). The CDR3 totals 14 residues. CDR1 is MDHEN, CDR2 SYDVKM, per germline. With 8 bases removed from V and 4 bases from J, the gap between germline ends came to 17 bases. This CDR3 reads CASASGGKRYGYTF. As DNA, the CDR3 is TGTGCCAGCGCCAGCGGGGGGAAACGCTATGGCTACACCTTC.

DNA for the CDR3: TGTGCCAGCAGCTACCGGGACAGGATCTACGAGCAGTACTTC. Translating gives CASSYRDRIYEQYF. The V call is TRBV5-4, the J call TRBJ2-7; 8 positions match TRBD1. Per the germline V gene, CDR1 is SGHNT and CDR2 is YYREEE (reference sequence). This CDR3 has 14 residues. Trimming at V came to 3 bases and at J to 3 bases, leaving 5 bases not matched to a gene. The full variable domain, with the rest looked up from reference TRBV5-4 and TRBJ2-7, is ETGVTQSPTHLIKTRGQQVTLRCSSQSGHNTVSWYQQALGQGPQFIFQYYREEENGRGNFPPRFSGLQFPNYSSELNVNALELDDSALYLCASSYRDRIYEQYFGPGTRLTVT.

A note on this clone: The junction does not match germline at one end; this may be a read error. The V call is TRBV5-1, the J call TRBJ1-2; D call uncertain. Germline V lookup: CDR1 SGHRS, CDR2 YFSETQ. CDR3 size: 12 residues. CDR3 sequence: CASSLDNYGYPF. DNA for the CDR3: TGCGCCAGCAGCTTGGACAACTATGGCTACCCCTTC.

CDR3 nucleotides: TGTGCCAGCAGCTTCCGACAGGGGGCTGGCTACACCTTC. Its translation is CASSFRQGAGYTF. This chain joins TRBV9 and TRBJ1-2; 10 bases line up with TRBD1. With 4 bases clipped from V and 7 bases from J, the junction kept 4 bases outside the gene matches. The CDR3 extends over 13 amino acids. Per germline, CDR1 SGDLS and CDR2 YYNGEE.

The chain is built from TRBV6-1 and TRBJ1-3; no definite D call. The CDR3 is 15 amino acids. Germline CDR1 and CDR2: MNHNS and SASEGT. V was pared by 7 bases and J by 0 bases, with 13 bases between. The CDR3, as DNA: TGTGCCAGCACTCTAATAACTGCCTCTGGAAACACCATATATTTT. This gives the protein CASTLITASGNTIYF.

The V and J genes are TRBV6-6 and TRBJ1-6, with D perhaps matching TRBD1 (5 bases). Germline CDR1 MNHNY, CDR2 SVGAGI (reference sequence). The V and J ends lost 4 bases and 6 bases respectively, with 10 bases between them. The length of the CDR3 is 14 residues. CDR3 in amino acids: CASSSGLPNSPLHF. The CDR3 DNA is TGTGCCAGCAGTTCGGGACTGCCTAATTCACCCCTCCACTTT.

This sequence joins TRBV10-3 and TRBJ2-3, with 10 bases fitting TRBD1. The CDR3 is 13 amino acids. Germline CDR1 ENHRY, CDR2 SYGVKD. The V gene end was trimmed by 7 bases and the J gene end by 4 bases; junction bases not matched to a gene: 2. The CDR3 here is CAIKGQGADTQYF. The CDR3 DNA is TGTGCCATCAAAGGACAGGGGGCAGATACGCAGTATTTT.

The chain is built from TRBV27 and TRBJ1-1, with a possible D match to TRBD1 (6 bases). Germline-derived CDR1 and CDR2 are MNHEY and SMNVEV (reference sequence). The CDR3 extends over 15 amino acids. Trimming took 5 bases from V and 7 from J, leaving 20 bases between them. CDR3 protein: CASSLNTGSSNEAFF. The CDR3 nucleotides read TGTGCCAGCAGTCTGAACACAGGGTCGAGTAATGAAGCTTTCTTT.

This chain joins TRBV15 and TRBJ2-7; possibly TRBD1 for D (5 bases). V lost 3 bases to trimming and J lost 1 base, with 13 bases between them. Germline CDR1 LNHNV, CDR2 YYDKDF (reference sequence). The CDR3 length is 15 residues. This CDR3 is CATSRAGYSSYEQYF. The CDR3 coding sequence is TGTGCCACCAGCAGGGCAGGGTACAGTTCCTACGAGCAGTACTTC.